What follows are 14 T cell receptor beta chains derived from one specimen sequenced in a study of shared clonotypes between healthy human individuals. The protocol was immunoSEQ multiplex PCR, while the TCRdb copy is restricted to in-frame clones and leaves out a portion. This sample has roughly 2.1 million clones, with more than 85% found just once. CD45RO-negative, CCR7-positively selected cells formed the naive CD8 fraction, excluding terminally differentiated effector memory CD45RA+ cells. The sample consisted of naive CD8+ T cells from PBMCs. The receptors were sampled from a man between 18 and 29 years old in good health. Some clones in this sample may be carry-over from other donors' samples.

CDR3 amino acids: CASSQDIRDSLREQFF. DNA of the CDR3: TGCGCCAGCAGCCAAGACATTAGGGACAGTTTACGTGAGCAGTTCTTC. The rearrangement links TRBV4-1 to TRBJ2-1; the match to TRBD1 covers 7 bases. The CDR3 is 16 amino acids. Germline loops: CDR1 MGHRA, CDR2 YSYEKL. The J segment lost 9 bases and the V segment lost 0 bases, leaving 11 bases of the junction unmatched.

This rearrangement joins TRBV5-6 to TRBJ1-1; TRBD1 agrees at 8 bases. Trimming took 0 bases from V and 5 from J; bases not matched to a gene: 3. Germline values: CDR1 SGHDT, CDR2 YYEEEE. The CDR3 totals 14 residues. The CDR3 sequence is CASSLGTGRTEAFF. CDR3 DNA sequence: TGTGCCAGCAGCTTGGGGACAGGGCGGACTGAAGCTTTCTTT.

The J gene is TRBJ2-1, the V gene TRBV11-2; 15 bases map to TRBD2. The ends lost 5 bases at V and 8 bases at J; junction bases unmatched: 4. Germline assignment: CDR1 SGHAT and CDR2 FQNNGV. CDR3 length: 15 residues. CDR3 sequence (DNA): TGTGCCAGCAGCCTCGGACTAGCGGGAGGGTATGAGCAGTTCTTC. It translates to CASSLGLAGGYEQFF.

This chain links TRBV5-4 with TRBJ1-2; the match to TRBD1 covers 7 bases. CDR1 and CDR2 from the germline V gene are SGHNT and YYREEE (reference sequence). There are 14 residues in the CDR3. V was pared by 4 bases and J by 5 bases, with 8 bases of the junction left unmatched. In nucleotides, the CDR3 is TGTGCCAGCAGCCCGGGACAGCAGGTATATGGCTACACCTTC. It encodes CASSPGQQVYGYTF. The full variable domain, with the rest looked up from reference TRBV5-4 and TRBJ1-2, is ETGVTQSPTHLIKTRGQQVTLRCSSQSGHNTVSWYQQALGQGPQFIFQYYREEENGRGNFPPRFSGLQFPNYSSELNVNALELDDSALYLCASSPGQQVYGYTFGSGTRLTVV.

This clone has just one count. This chain joins TRBV7-9 and TRBJ2-1; 10 bases align to TRBD2. The V and J ends lost 11 bases and 3 bases, in that order; junction bases with no gene match: 4. Germline lookup yields CDR1 SEHNR and CDR2 FQNEAQ (reference sequence). CDR3 length equals 13 residues. The CDR3 protein is CAGRTSGYNEQFF. Written as DNA, the CDR3 is TGTGCCGGTCGGACTAGCGGCTACAATGAGCAGTTCTTC.

The genes are TRBV28 and TRBJ1-4, with 8 bases fitting TRBD1. The CDR3 is 14 amino acids. Trimming at V came to 5 bases and at J to 6 bases, leaving 5 bases not matched to a gene. The V gene's germline CDR1 is MDHEN and CDR2 SYDVKM. The DNA for the CDR3 is TGTGCCAGCAGTCTGACAGGGGCGTATGAAAAACTGTTTTTT. Translation gives CASSLTGAYEKLFF. Full variable domain (missing parts from reference TRBV28 and TRBJ1-4): DVKVTQSSRYLVKRTGEKVFLECVQDMDHENMFWYRQDPGLGLRLIYFSYDVKMKEKGDIPEGYSVSREKKERFSLILESASTNQTSMYLCASSLTGAYEKLFFGSGTQLSVL.

The chain recombines TRBV9 with TRBJ2-1; D unclear. Trimming shortened V by 4 bases and J by 2 bases, and 19 bases separated the two germline ends. Germline CDR1 SGDLS, CDR2 YYNGEE. The CDR3 spans 17 residues. The CDR3 loop is CASSNIRPRSPYNEQFF. CDR3 nucleotides: TGTGCCAGCAGCAACATCAGACCGCGGAGTCCCTACAATGAGCAGTTCTTC.

This clone was observed a handful of times. The V and J genes are TRBV30 and TRBJ1-1; D remains unclear. V was pared by 0 bases and J by 6 bases, with 11 bases between. This CDR3 comprises 13 residues. Germline assignment: CDR1 GTSNPN and CDR2 SVGIG (reference sequence). For the CDR3, the DNA is TGTGCCTGGAGTGTACGGAGAGGTTCTGAAGCTTTCTTT. Protein: CAWSVRRGSEAFF.

The J gene is TRBJ1-1, the V gene TRBV4-3, with TRBD1 matching 7 bases. Trimming at V came to 0 bases and at J to 4 bases, leaving 11 bases not matched to a gene. Per the germline V gene, CDR1 is LGHNA and CDR2 is YSLEER. CDR3 length: 17 residues. The CDR3 here is CASSQDGTVTRGTEAFF. The CDR3 DNA is TGCGCCAGCAGCCAAGATGGGACAGTTACGAGGGGCACTGAAGCTTTCTTT.

The chain has TRBV11-2 and TRBJ1-2; D unresolved. Germline-derived CDR1 and CDR2 are SGHAT and FQNNGV. CDR3 length equals 13 residues. V lost 5 bases and J lost 3, with 10 bases in between. CDR3 residues: CASSTGIYYGYTF. CDR3 nucleotide sequence: TGTGCCAGCAGCACCGGGATTTACTATGGCTACACCTTC.

V gene TRBV27 combines with J gene TRBJ2-2; 9 nucleotides line up with TRBD2. V lost 5 bases, J lost 5 bases, and 9 bases stayed unmatched. CDR1 MNHEY and CDR2 SMNVEV come from the germline V gene (reference sequence). The CDR3 sequence is 16 residues long. In nucleotides, the CDR3 is TGTGCCAGCAGTCGGCCGTCTAGCGGGACAACCGGGGAGCTGTTTTTT. Translating gives CASSRPSSGTTGELFF.

The sample holds one count of this clone. V gene TRBV2 combines with J gene TRBJ2-7, with a tentative D call TRBD1 (5 bases). V lost 5 bases and J lost 6, with 20 bases in between. The CDR3 is made up of 15 amino acids. Germline CDR1 and CDR2: SNHLY and FYNNEI. The CDR3 DNA reads as TGTGCCAGCAGTAAGGGGATAAATCTCCTGGGCGAGCAGTACTTC. Its translation is CASSKGINLLGEQYF.

J is TRBJ2-1 and V is TRBV28, with 7 bases that match TRBD1. Looked up from germline, CDR1 is MDHEN and CDR2 is SYDVKM. This CDR3 has 18 amino acids. The V segment lost 6 bases and the J segment 4 bases; nucleotides outside the gene matches: 18. The CDR3 bases are TGTGCCAGCAGCCAGCGTTTCCCCACCGTGACAGGGTACAATGAGCAGTTCTTC. It codes for CASSQRFPTVTGYNEQFF.

The gene calls are TRBV10-1 and TRBJ2-7, with D possibly matching TRBD2 (7 bases). CDR3 length equals 13 residues. CDR1 and CDR2 (germline): WNHNN, SYGVQD (reference sequence). V was cut by 9 bases and J by 3 bases, with 15 bases left in between. In DNA form, the CDR3 reads TGCGCCAGACCGAGCGGGACATTCTACGAGCAGTACTTC. Amino acid sequence: CARPSGTFYEQYF.